This TCR beta chain is from a study of control samples from healthy donors and cancer patients. The germline V gene encodes CDR1 MNHEY and CDR2 SVGAGI. The V end was cut by 6 bases, the J end by 7 bases, with 16 bases between. The CDR3 spans 13 residues. The protocol was immunoSEQ multiplex PCR, while the TCRdb copy is restricted to in-frame clones and leaves out a portion. The sample consists of 120,000 or so clones, approximately 87% of them appearing once. This clone was detected only a few times. The receptor was isolated from a man aged 25 to 45 in good health. Specimen: blood. The chain uses TRBV6-5 and TRBJ2-7, with a weak D call TRBD1 (5 bases). In DNA, the CDR3 is TGTGCCAGCAGCCCGGGCCGTTCAGGGGAGCAGTACTTC. Translation gives CASSPGRSGEQYF.